The entry below gives a single T cell receptor beta chain sequence along with its context. What it binds is unknown. The PCR ran on 60 Vbeta and 13 Jbeta primers. TCRdb's table, derived via immunoSEQ multiplex PCR, lists solely in-frame clones and lacks some. The sample holds about 140,000 clones. This sample is drawn from a study of cytomegalovirus exposure and HLA in healthy donors. Points from the study as a whole: Certain sequence variants were highly shared and formed a cluster, and this cluster was likely a sequencing artifact. Previously analyzed data showed that most TCR beta V segments were productive at a frequency of about 87% or about 30%.

With V trimmed by 4 bases and J by 0 bases, 5 bases remained unmatched. The CDR3 runs 15 residues. Germline-derived CDR1 and CDR2 are LNHDA and SQIVND (reference sequence). The sequence was obtained from a woman aged 18-29 years in good health and CMV-seronegative. This chain connects TRBV19 to TRBJ2-7, with 8 bases matching TRBD1. The source material was PBMCs. CDR3 in DNA: TGTGCCAGTAGTAACCGACAGGGGAACTCCTACGAGCAGTACTTC. Translation: CASSNRQGNSYEQYF. The whole variable domain, filled in from reference TRBV19 and TRBJ2-7, reads DGGITQSPKYLFRKEGQNVTLSCEQNLNHDAMYWYRQDPGQGLRLIYYSQIVNDFQKGDIAEGYSVSREKKESFPLTVTSAQKNPTAFYLCASSNRQGNSYEQYFGPGTRLTVT.